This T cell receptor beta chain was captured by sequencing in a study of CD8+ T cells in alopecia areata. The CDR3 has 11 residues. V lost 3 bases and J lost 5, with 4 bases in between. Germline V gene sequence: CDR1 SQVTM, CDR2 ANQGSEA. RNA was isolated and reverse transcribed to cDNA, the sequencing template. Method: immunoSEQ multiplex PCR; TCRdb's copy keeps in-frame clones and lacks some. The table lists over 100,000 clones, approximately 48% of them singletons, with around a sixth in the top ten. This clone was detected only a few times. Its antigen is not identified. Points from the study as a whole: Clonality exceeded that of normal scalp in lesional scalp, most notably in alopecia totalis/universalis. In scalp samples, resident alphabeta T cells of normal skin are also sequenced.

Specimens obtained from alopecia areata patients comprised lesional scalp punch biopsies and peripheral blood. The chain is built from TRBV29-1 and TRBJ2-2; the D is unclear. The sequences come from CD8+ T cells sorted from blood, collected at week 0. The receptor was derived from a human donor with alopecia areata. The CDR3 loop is CSVEQTGELFF. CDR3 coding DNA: TGCAGCGTTGAGCAGACCGGGGAGCTGTTTTTT.